This T cell receptor (beta chain) is drawn from a study of CD8 T cells in Susac syndrome. In germline, CDR1 is SQVTM, CDR2 ANQGSEA. The V segment lost 7 bases and the J segment 6 bases; nucleotides outside the gene matches: 9. The CDR3 covers 13 residues. The authors carried out high-throughput sequencing of TCR beta. They applied it to CD8+ and CD4+ T cells obtained from blood. Random-hexamer reverse transcription was applied to about 0.5 to 1 ug RNA. TCR beta CDR3 was amplified by immunoSEQ covering 54 Vbeta and 13 Jbeta. TCRdb redid the calling of the immunoSEQ multiplex PCR reads with MiXCR, one entry per CDR3 protein. The table has around 79,000 distinct CDR3 sequences, roughly 94% seen once.

This receptor was taken from a human donor with multiple sclerosis. This chain uses TRBV29-1 with TRBJ2-1, with 7 bases identical to TRBD2. Material for sequencing was CD8+ T cells from PBMCs. The CDR3 spells CSAKTSRSNEQFF. CDR3 DNA: TGCAGCGCCAAGACTAGCCGTTCCAATGAGCAGTTCTTC.